One sample yielded the 25 T cell receptor beta chains listed below, sequenced in a study of T-cell memory formation after mild COVID-19 (dated by TCRdb to the early 2020s). The library was obtained by 5' RACE. Instrument used: Illumina NovaSeq 6000. TCRdb trimmed public reads at Q25 via fastp, called clones via MiXCR and kept in-frame beta chains. Rows with a matching CDR3 protein are joined into one entry that keeps the most common DNA and genes. The sample data list hundreds of thousands of distinct CDR3 sequences, and about 20% of these were observed just once. The ten biggest clones cover around 12% of the sample. Sequencing was performed on PBMCs or a T cell subset sorted from them (not recorded which). The receptors here all came from an adult woman who had mild COVID-19 (a few samples of this study predate the infection). The sample titles of this study are shuffled in the database, so cell type and time point are left out; the donor was told from shared clones.

There are a few counts of this clonotype. Here the CDR3 DNA reads TGCGCCAGCAGCCAGCCAGCAGGGGTCGGGACCCAGTACTTC. Protein sequence: CASSQPAGVGTQYF. The rearrangement links TRBV4-1 to TRBJ2-5; the D gene is possibly TRBD1 (6 bases). Trimming stripped 3 bases from V and 7 bases from J, with 15 bases between. Germline loops: CDR1 MGHRA, CDR2 YSYEKL. The CDR3 is made up of 14 amino acids.

This chain connects TRBV5-1 to TRBJ2-3, with D perhaps matching TRBD1 (6 bases). Germline lookup yields CDR1 SGHRS and CDR2 YFSETQ. Trimming removed 3 bases from V and 0 bases from J, with 26 bases in between. The CDR3 is 20 amino acids. As DNA, the CDR3 is TGCGCCAGCAGCTATTCCCGAGCAGGGGCCGCCGTATCAAGCACAGATACGCAGTATTTT. Translating gives CASSYSRAGAAVSSTDTQYF.

The chain is built from TRBV20-1 and TRBJ1-3; tentatively, D is TRBD1 (5 bases). This CDR3 region has 14 residues. V shed 6 bases and J shed 8 bases, with 20 bases lying between them. The germline gives CDR1 DFQATT, CDR2 SNEGSKA (reference sequence). This CDR3 is CSAISGAQVDTIYF. As DNA, the CDR3 is TGCAGTGCCATATCCGGGGCTCAGGTCGACACCATATATTTT.

This sequence joins TRBV6-6 and TRBJ2-1; 9 bases match TRBD2. The V segment lost 6 bases and the J segment 4 bases; nucleotides outside the gene matches: 4. The CDR3 has 14 amino acids. Germline CDR1 and CDR2: MNHNY and SVGAGI (reference sequence). The CDR3 region has the DNA TGTGCCAGCAGCCCTAGCGGGGTATACAATGAGCAGTTCTTC. It is translated as CASSPSGVYNEQFF.

This clonotype came up a few times. The CDR3 DNA reads TGTGCCAGCAGTTACTCGAACTTTCAGGGGGGACGTAATTCACCCCTCCACTTT. Translating it yields CASSYSNFQGGRNSPLHF. J is TRBJ1-6 and V is TRBV6-5; 7 nucleotides line up with TRBD1. Germline lookup yields CDR1 MNHEY and CDR2 SVGAGI. The CDR3 totals 18 residues. V gave up 0 bases and J gave up 6 bases; unmatched junction bases: 11.

The V gene is TRBV27, the J gene TRBJ2-7; D perhaps matches TRBD1 (5 bases). The CDR3 length is 14 residues. Looked up from germline, CDR1 is MNHEY and CDR2 is SMNVEV (reference sequence). Trimming stripped 5 bases from V and 5 bases from J, with 16 bases between. The CDR3 DNA follows: TGTGCCAGCAGTCAGACAGTCCAATGGGACGAGCAGTACTTC. Translating it yields CASSQTVQWDEQYF.

The gene calls are TRBV11-3 and TRBJ2-4; a possible D gene is TRBD1 (5 bases). The CDR3 is 14 residues long. Trimming took off 4 bases at V and 6 bases at J, with 13 bases between the two ends. Germline values: CDR1 SGHNT, CDR2 YENEEA. CDR3 sequence (DNA): TGTGCCAGCAGCTATGATCCAGGGTCAAACATTCAGTACTTC. It codes for CASSYDPGSNIQYF.

The chain links TRBV11-2 to TRBJ1-3; D remains ambiguous. The CDR3 spans 15 residues. The ends were cut back, 5 bases at V and 0 bases at J, with 11 bases in the middle. Per the germline V gene, CDR1 is SGHAT and CDR2 is FQNNGV. CDR3 nucleotides: TGTGCCAGCAGCCTGCCATGGAGCTCTGGAAACACCATATATTTT. Translated: CASSLPWSSGNTIYF.

This clonotype was observed a few times. The chain carries TRBV20-1 and TRBJ2-5; TRBD2 is a possible D gene (6 bases). Germline CDR1 and CDR2: DFQATT and SNEGSKA (reference sequence). Deletions cut 3 bases from V and 4 bases from J, with 9 bases between. This CDR3 comprises 12 residues. This CDR3 reads CSARRGLETQYF. In nucleotides, the CDR3 is TGCAGTGCTAGGCGGGGCTTAGAGACCCAGTACTTC.

The rearrangement links TRBV7-2 to TRBJ2-7; D gene ambiguous. Trimming pared 5 bases from V and 5 bases from J, leaving 10 bases between. Per the germline V gene, CDR1 is SGHTA and CDR2 is FQGNSA. There are 12 residues in the CDR3. The CDR3 is CASSTYKDEQYF. The DNA for the CDR3 is TGTGCCAGCAGCACTTACAAGGACGAGCAGTACTTC. The full variable domain, its missing parts supplied by reference TRBV7-2 and TRBJ2-7, is GAGVSQSPSNKVTEKGKDVELRCDPISGHTALYWYRQSLGQGLEFLIYFQGNSAPDKSGLPSDRFSAERTGGSVSTLTIQRTQQEDSAVYLCASSTYKDEQYFGPGTRLTVT.

This clonotype was seen a handful of times. The CDR3 sequence is CASSPLATRTDTQYF. The CDR3 nucleotides read TGTGCCAGCAGCCCACTAGCGACCCGCACAGATACGCAGTATTTT. J is TRBJ2-3 and V is TRBV7-2; TRBD2 aligns across 7 bases. The germline CDR1 and CDR2 sequences are SGHTA and FQGNSA. The CDR3 runs to 15 residues. V was pared by 5 bases and J by 1 base, with 6 bases of the junction left unmatched.

The chain recombines TRBV9 with TRBJ2-5, with D perhaps matching TRBD1 (5 bases). CDR1 and CDR2 (germline): SGDLS, YYNGEE. The CDR3 has 15 amino acids. The V end was cut by 0 bases, the J end by 4 bases, with 13 bases between. DNA of the CDR3: TGTGCCAGCAGCGTAGACACAGGCCCAAGAGAGACCCAGTACTTC. This sequence encodes CASSVDTGPRETQYF.

This clonotype has more than one count but fewer than ten. The chain couples TRBV12-3 or TRBV12-4 to TRBJ2-7; 7 bases match TRBD1. V trimming: 6 bases; J trimming: 3 bases; junction bases outside the gene matches: 14. CDR3 length: 16 amino acids. For the CDR3, the DNA is TGTGCCAGCAGCCCCCCTGGATACAGGGGCTTCTACGAGCAGTACTTC. Its translation is CASSPPGYRGFYEQYF.

This clonotype was picked up a small number of times. The genes are TRBV5-1 and TRBJ1-3, with D uncertain. The CDR3 is 14 residues long. Looked up from germline, CDR1 is SGHRS and CDR2 is YFSETQ. Trimming pared 2 bases from V and 4 bases from J, leaving 10 bases between. In nucleotides, the CDR3 is TGCGCCAGCAGCTTTGGGAACAGAGGAAACACCATATATTTT. Protein product: CASSFGNRGNTIYF.

This clonotype occurred a few times. The chain links TRBV7-9 to TRBJ1-1, with D hard to call. Per germline, CDR1 SEHNR and CDR2 FQNEAQ (reference sequence). The length of the CDR3 is 16 residues. Trimming shortened V by 5 bases and J by 3 bases, and 19 bases separated the two germline ends. The CDR3 loop reads CASSPERVESDTEAFF. The CDR3 DNA is TGTGCCAGCAGCCCCGAGCGGGTGGAATCGGACACTGAAGCTTTCTTT. Full variable domain (missing parts from reference TRBV7-9 and TRBJ1-1): DTGVSQNPRHKITKRGQNVTFRCDPISEHNRLYWYRQTLGQGPEFLTYFQNEAQLEKSRLLSDRFSAERPKGSFSTLEIQRTEQGDSAMYLCASSPERVESDTEAFFGQGTRLTVV.

The chain combines TRBV11-2 with TRBJ2-7; TRBD1 aligns across 7 bases. CDR1 SGHAT and CDR2 FQNNGV come from the germline V gene. The CDR3 runs 14 residues. The J segment lost 2 bases and the V segment lost 6 bases, leaving 7 bases of the junction unmatched. CDR3 nucleotide sequence: TGTGCCAGCAGGCAAATGGGACAGACCTACGAGCAGTACTTC. It yields the protein CASRQMGQTYEQYF.

The chain uses TRBV12-3 or TRBV12-4 and TRBJ2-3; TRBD2 is a possible D gene (6 bases). The CDR3 is made up of 16 amino acids. The V gene lost 6 bases and the J gene lost 3 bases, with 19 bases spanning the gap. CDR3 sequence (DNA): TGTGCCAGCAGCCATCTAGCGAATTGGCGTACAGATACGCAGTATTTT. Protein sequence: CASSHLANWRTDTQYF.

This clonotype was seen only a few times. J is TRBJ1-1 and V is TRBV7-9, with D possibly matching TRBD1 (5 bases). Germline CDR1 reads SEHNR; CDR2 reads FQNEAQ (reference sequence). With 5 bases removed from V and 8 bases from J, the gap between germline ends came to 21 bases. The CDR3 is made up of 15 amino acids. CDR3 in amino acids: CASSLHTGAPLEAFF. In DNA, the CDR3 is TGTGCCAGCAGCCTTCACACCGGGGCGCCTTTAGAAGCTTTCTTT.

This chain uses TRBV7-2 with TRBJ1-3; D not certain. Germline V gene lookup returns CDR1 SGHTA and CDR2 FQGNSA. The CDR3 contains 13 residues. V was shortened by 4 bases and J by 0 bases, with 4 bases between the two germline ends. DNA of the CDR3: TGTGCCAGCAGCTGGGACTCTGGAAACACCATATATTTT. Protein: CASSWDSGNTIYF.

V is TRBV9 and J is TRBJ1-5; no firm D call. The germline V gene encodes CDR1 SGDLS and CDR2 YYNGEE. The V and J ends lost 2 bases and 3 bases respectively, with 9 bases between them. CDR3 size: 14 residues. CDR3 protein: CASSVSDTNQPQHF. The CDR3 coding sequence is TGTGCCAGCAGCGTTAGTGACACCAATCAGCCCCAGCATTTT.

This clonotype was seen only once. This sequence joins TRBV14 and TRBJ1-2; unclear D gene. The germline CDR1 and CDR2 sequences are SGHDN and FVKESK. V gave up 0 bases and J gave up 4 bases, with 12 bases separating them. There are 15 residues in the CDR3. The CDR3 DNA sequence: TGTGCCAGCAGCCAAGATCTGGGGTCGCGCTATGGCTACACCTTC. Residues: CASSQDLGSRYGYTF.

In its sample, this clonotype was seen a few times. The V gene is TRBV7-9, the J gene TRBJ1-1; D uncertain. With 5 bases removed from V and 4 bases from J, the gap between germline ends came to 14 bases. Germline CDR1 SEHNR, CDR2 FQNEAQ (reference sequence). This CDR3 is 14 amino acids long. CDR3 region: CASSPERTTTEAFF. The DNA for the CDR3 is TGTGCCAGCAGCCCGGAACGGACGACCACTGAAGCTTTCTTT.

This clonotype has only a few counts. The chain is built from TRBV7-8 and TRBJ1-1; 8 positions agree with TRBD1. The ends lost 3 bases at V and 10 bases at J; junction bases unmatched: 10. Germline CDR1 and CDR2: SGHVS and FQNEAQ. The CDR3 contains 14 residues. The DNA of the CDR3 is TGTGCCAGCAGCTTTGCCGGAACAGGGGGTCGAGCTTTCTTT. Its translation is CASSFAGTGGRAFF.

The chain links TRBV12-3 or TRBV12-4 to TRBJ2-5; 7 positions agree with TRBD2. V was clipped by 7 bases and J by 5 bases; unmatched bases: 4. CDR3 length: 12 residues. As DNA, the CDR3 is TGTGCCAGCATGGCAGCGGGGGAGACCCAGTACTTC. Protein sequence: CASMAAGETQYF.

This sequence joins TRBV20-1 and TRBJ2-3; no reliable D call. The CDR3 runs to 15 residues. V was cut by 0 bases and J by 2 bases, with 12 bases left in between. Per the germline V gene, CDR1 is DFQATT and CDR2 is SNEGSKA (reference sequence). The CDR3 sequence: CSARDRVLSTDTQYF. CDR3 DNA: TGCAGTGCTAGAGATCGGGTTCTCTCCACAGATACGCAGTATTTT.